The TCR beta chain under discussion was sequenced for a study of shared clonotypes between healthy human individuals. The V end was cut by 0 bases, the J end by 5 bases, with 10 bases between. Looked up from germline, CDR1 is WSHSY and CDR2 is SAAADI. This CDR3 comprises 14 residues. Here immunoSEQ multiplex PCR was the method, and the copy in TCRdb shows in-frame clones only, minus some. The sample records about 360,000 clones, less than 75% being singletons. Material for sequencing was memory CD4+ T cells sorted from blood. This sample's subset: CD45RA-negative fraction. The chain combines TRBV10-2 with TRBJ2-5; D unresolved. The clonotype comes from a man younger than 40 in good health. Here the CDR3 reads CASSESFRSETQYF. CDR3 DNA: TGCGCCAGCAGTGAGTCATTCCGGTCGGAGACCCAGTACTTC.